This T cell receptor beta chain came from a study of shared clonotypes between healthy human individuals. All the donors were Caucasian adults who lived in Nashville, Tennessee. Regarding this clone: Its antigen is still unknown.

The study, taken as a whole, reports: In the sorted subsets, rarefaction showed sequencing was incomplete despite large depth. Shared clonotypes: 4.5% to 6% naive CD4, 3% to 3.5% naive CD8, 2.3% memory CD4, over 0.3% memory CD8.

The assay used deep level. Sequencing was performed with immunoSEQ multiplex PCR; in TCRdb, only in-frame clones are kept and a portion is missing. The table records some 2,400,000 clones, approximately 95% of them present only once. Per germline, CDR1 GTSNPN and CDR2 SVGIG (reference sequence). CDR3 length equals 13 residues. With 2 bases clipped from V and 6 bases from J, the junction kept 5 bases outside the gene matches. This clonotype was sampled from a man aged 18 to 30 in good health. The chain employs TRBV30 and TRBJ1-1; 8 bases line up with TRBD1. The sample taken for sequencing was naive CD4+ T cells sorted from blood. Stated subset: CD45RA+ positively selected. The CDR3 here is CAWSLDRVAEAFF. The CDR3 nucleotides are TGTGCCTGGAGTCTGGACAGGGTCGCTGAAGCTTTCTTT.